Given below is one T cell receptor (beta chain) in context. This specimen comes from a study of cytomegalovirus exposure and HLA in healthy donors. This CDR3 has 12 amino acids. V trimming: 5 bases; J trimming: 10 bases; junction bases outside the gene matches: 7. Germline V gives CDR1 SGHVS, CDR2 FNYEAQ. Method: immunoSEQ multiplex PCR; TCRdb's copy keeps in-frame clones and lacks some. The data hold around 170,000 clones, with about 85% observed a single time. This TCR came from a man younger than 35 in good health and CMV-seropositive. Specimen: PBMCs. The chain is built from TRBV7-6 and TRBJ2-7, with 8 bases that match TRBD1. The CDR3 bases are TGTGCCAGCAGCGACAGGGGACCTGGACAGTACTTC. Translating it yields CASSDRGPGQYF.